The clone carrying this T cell receptor beta chain was seen a few times. These data belong to a study of identical twins. Germline assignment: CDR1 MNHEY and CDR2 SVGAGI. The CDR3 loop spans 16 amino acids. V lost 6 bases to trimming and J lost 6 bases, with 20 bases between them. A single record per CDR3 protein comes from TCRdb applying MiXCR to the 5' RACE reads. The sample holds a few hundred thousand distinct CDR3 sequences, approximately 9.1% seen once. Sequencing was carried out using naive T cells sorted from blood. The clonotype originates from a woman between 50 and 59 years old in good health. The rearrangement uses TRBV6-5 and TRBJ2-2; no clear D. The CDR3: CASRQPGPPLSGELFF. For the CDR3, the DNA is TGTGCCAGCAGACAGCCGGGCCCTCCCTTGTCCGGGGAGCTGTTTTTT.